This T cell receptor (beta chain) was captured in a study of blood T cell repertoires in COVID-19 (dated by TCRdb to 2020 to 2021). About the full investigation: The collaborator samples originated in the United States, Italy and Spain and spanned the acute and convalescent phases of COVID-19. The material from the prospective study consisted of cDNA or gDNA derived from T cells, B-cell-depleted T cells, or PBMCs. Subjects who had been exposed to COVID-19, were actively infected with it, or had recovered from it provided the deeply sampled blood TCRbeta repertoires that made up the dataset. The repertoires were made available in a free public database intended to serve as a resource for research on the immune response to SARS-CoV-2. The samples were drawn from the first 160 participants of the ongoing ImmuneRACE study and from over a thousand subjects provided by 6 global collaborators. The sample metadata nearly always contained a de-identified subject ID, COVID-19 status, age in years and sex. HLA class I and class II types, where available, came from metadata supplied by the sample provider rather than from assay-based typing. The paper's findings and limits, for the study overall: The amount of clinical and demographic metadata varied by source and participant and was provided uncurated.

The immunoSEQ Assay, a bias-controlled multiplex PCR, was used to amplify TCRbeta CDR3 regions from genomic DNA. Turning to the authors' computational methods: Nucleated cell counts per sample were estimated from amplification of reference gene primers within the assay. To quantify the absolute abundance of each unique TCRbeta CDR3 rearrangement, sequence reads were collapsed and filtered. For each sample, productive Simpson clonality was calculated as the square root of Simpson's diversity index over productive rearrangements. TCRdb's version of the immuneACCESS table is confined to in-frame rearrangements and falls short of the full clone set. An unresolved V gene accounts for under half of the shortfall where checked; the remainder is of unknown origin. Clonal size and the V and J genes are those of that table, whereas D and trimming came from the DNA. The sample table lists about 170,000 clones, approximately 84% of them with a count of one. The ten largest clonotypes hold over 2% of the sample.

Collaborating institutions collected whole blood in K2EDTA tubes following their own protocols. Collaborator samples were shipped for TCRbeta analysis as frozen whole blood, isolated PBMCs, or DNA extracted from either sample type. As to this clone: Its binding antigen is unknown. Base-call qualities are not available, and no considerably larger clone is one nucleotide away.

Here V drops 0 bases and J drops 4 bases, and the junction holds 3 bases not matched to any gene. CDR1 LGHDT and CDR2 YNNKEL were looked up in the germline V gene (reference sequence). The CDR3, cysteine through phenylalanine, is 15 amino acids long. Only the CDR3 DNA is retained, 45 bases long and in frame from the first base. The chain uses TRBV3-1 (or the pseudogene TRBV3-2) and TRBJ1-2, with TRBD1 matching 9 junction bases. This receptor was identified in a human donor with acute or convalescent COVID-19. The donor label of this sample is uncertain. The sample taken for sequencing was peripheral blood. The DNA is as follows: TGTGCCAGCAGCCAAGAGACAGGGGGAATCTATGGCTACACCTTC. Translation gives CASSQETGGIYGYTF.